What follows are 18 T cell receptor beta chains derived from one specimen sequenced in a study of T cell repertoires and HLA-DP antigens. These receptors have no identified antigens. Profiling relied on immunoSEQ multiplex PCR, and the TCRdb table lists in-frame clones only, not all of them. Of about 89,000 clones in the sample, around nine tenths were seen once. Sequencing was done on a sample of CD4+ T cells from PBMCs. These receptors all stem from a man aged 45-65 years in good health and CMV-seronegative.

The chain joins TRBV14 to TRBJ2-1; TRBD1 aligns across 7 bases. Trimming cost V 2 bases and J 6 bases; bases outside gene matches: 7. Germline V gene data show CDR1 as SGHDN and CDR2 as FVKESK. The CDR3 has 15 residues. The DNA for the CDR3 is TGTGCCAGCAGCCAACTAGGGGGCCCGTTCAATGAGCAGTTCTTC. Protein: CASSQLGGPFNEQFF.

The rearrangement uses TRBV5-6 and TRBJ1-2, with D perhaps TRBD1 (5 bases). CDR1 is SGHDT, CDR2 YYEEEE, per germline. The CDR3 is made up of 13 amino acids. V lost 2 bases and J 7 bases, leaving 12 bases between the germline ends. The CDR3 bases are TGTGCCAGCAGCTTTCGGGATGGGGGTGGCTACACCTTC. Its protein product is CASSFRDGGGYTF.

The rearrangement links TRBV11-2 to TRBJ2-7; 7 bases are a match to TRBD1. The J segment lost 0 bases and the V segment lost 5 bases, leaving 13 bases of the junction unmatched. CDR1 and CDR2 from the germline V gene are SGHAT and FQNNGV. This CDR3 comprises 17 residues. CDR3 DNA sequence: TGTGCCAGCAGCCAAGGGGCCGGGACAGTAATCTCCTACGAGCAGTACTTC. It specifies CASSQGAGTVISYEQYF.

The J gene is TRBJ1-2, the V gene TRBV27, with 11 bases matching TRBD1. The CDR3 consists of 16 residues. Germline assignment: CDR1 MNHEY and CDR2 SMNVEV (reference sequence). After removal of 11 bases from V and 4 bases from J, the junction contained 15 bases not matched to a gene. For the CDR3, the DNA is TGTGCCGCAGCGGGGGACAGGGGGTCGCGGTCCTATGGCTACACCTTC. Amino acids: CAAAGDRGSRSYGYTF.

The V and J genes are TRBV2 and TRBJ2-3, with 9 bases matching TRBD1. The CDR3 runs 14 residues. V lost 8 bases and J lost 5; bases outside the gene matches: 8. From germline, CDR1 is SNHLY and CDR2 FYNNEI. The CDR3 bases are TGTGCCAGCCGAAATGACAGGGGGAAAGATACGCAGTATTTT. Its protein product is CASRNDRGKDTQYF.

The V gene is TRBV27, the J gene TRBJ2-6; 8 bases map to TRBD1. The CDR3 is made up of 19 amino acids. V shed 4 bases, J shed 2 bases, and the junction held 13 bases outside the gene matches. Germline CDR1 MNHEY, CDR2 SMNVEV (reference sequence). In DNA form, the CDR3 reads TGTGCCAGCAGTTCTGGATGGCAGGGGGCGTCGGCTGGGGCCAACGTCCTGACTTTC. Amino acids: CASSSGWQGASAGANVLTF.

The chain links TRBV2 to TRBJ2-7, with TRBD1 as a possible D gene (5 bases). The V end lost 4 bases, the J end lost 7 bases, and 11 bases lay between the germline ends. Germline V gives CDR1 SNHLY, CDR2 FYNNEI. This CDR3 is 12 amino acids long. This CDR3 is CASSATVWEQYF. The CDR3 DNA sequence: TGTGCCAGCAGTGCGACAGTGTGGGAGCAGTACTTC.

This chain connects TRBV4-1 to TRBJ2-2; 8 nucleotides match TRBD1. V shed 4 bases and J 0 bases; nucleotides not matched to a gene: 16. Per the germline V gene, CDR1 is MGHRA and CDR2 is YSYEKL. The CDR3 extends over 20 amino acids. In DNA, the CDR3 is TGCGCCAGCAGCCTGGCAGGGGGCGATTCATCAGGTCCGAACACCGGGGAGCTGTTTTTT. Translating it yields CASSLAGGDSSGPNTGELFF.

This chain links TRBV2 with TRBJ1-5, with D perhaps TRBD1 (5 bases). Trimming stripped 4 bases from V and 6 bases from J, with 10 bases between. The V gene's germline CDR1 is SNHLY and CDR2 FYNNEI. The CDR3 runs to 13 residues. The CDR3 DNA sequence: TGTGCCAGCAGTGGGGGGGTGGCTCAGCCCCAGCATTTT. As protein: CASSGGVAQPQHF.

This chain connects TRBV5-1 to TRBJ1-1, with TRBD1 as a possible D gene (5 bases). This CDR3 has 12 amino acids. Germline-derived CDR1 and CDR2 are SGHRS and YFSETQ. The V and J ends lost 7 bases and 3 bases respectively, with 10 bases between them. The CDR3 protein is CASGAGDTEAFF. The CDR3 DNA sequence: TGCGCCAGCGGGGCCGGGGACACTGAAGCTTTCTTT.

This clone has just a few counts. The CDR3: CASSLGPRGAGANVLTF. The CDR3 region has the DNA TGTGCCAGCAGCTTAGGGCCGCGGGGTGCTGGGGCCAACGTCCTGACTTTC. This rearrangement joins TRBV7-2 to TRBJ2-6; D is perhaps TRBD2 (6 bases). CDR3 length: 17 residues. Trimming shortened V by 1 base and J by 2 bases, and 12 bases separated the two germline ends. The germline V gene encodes CDR1 SGHTA and CDR2 FQGNSA.

The genes are TRBV6-1 and TRBJ1-2; TRBD1 is a possible D gene (5 bases). The length of the CDR3 is 13 residues. Looked up from germline, CDR1 is MNHNS and CDR2 is SASEGT. V dropped 6 bases and J dropped 7 bases, with 15 bases sitting between them. CDR3 protein: CASSETGTLGYTF. As DNA, the CDR3 is TGTGCCAGCAGCGAAACCGGGACTCTTGGCTACACCTTC.

The rearrangement joins TRBV28 to TRBJ2-7; D tentatively fits TRBD1 or TRBD2 (6 bases each). From germline, CDR1 is MDHEN and CDR2 SYDVKM. Deletions cut 0 bases from V and 0 bases from J, with 15 bases between. There are 17 residues in the CDR3. The CDR3 protein is CASSLWPSGANSYEQYF. Written as DNA, the CDR3 is TGTGCCAGCAGTTTATGGCCCTCGGGGGCCAACTCCTACGAGCAGTACTTC.

This clone was seen at least ten times. The rearrangement joins TRBV14 to TRBJ2-1; the match to TRBD2 covers 10 bases. V shed 0 bases and J 2 bases; nucleotides not matched to a gene: 13. The germline V gene has CDR1 SGHDN and CDR2 FVKESK. This CDR3 spans 20 amino acids. DNA for the CDR3: TGTGCCAGCAGCCAAGATCCCAGGCTAGCGGGGGCCCCTACCTACAATGAGCAGTTCTTC. Protein: CASSQDPRLAGAPTYNEQFF.

In this sample, this clone turned up once. The rearrangement links TRBV5-1 to TRBJ2-3, with TRBD2 matching 7 bases. Germline values: CDR1 SGHRS, CDR2 YFSETQ. V gave up 0 bases and J gave up 2 bases; unmatched junction bases: 3. The CDR3 consists of 15 residues. The CDR3 DNA reads TGCGCCAGCAGCTTGGCGAGCGGGGTCACAGATACGCAGTATTTT. Translating gives CASSLASGVTDTQYF. The full variable domain, in which reference TRBV5-1 and TRBJ2-3 provide the parts outside the CDR3, is KAGVTQTPRYLIKTRGQQVTLSCSPISGHRSVSWYQQTPGQGLQFLFEYFSETQRNKGNFPGRFSGRQFSNSRSEMNVSTLELGDSALYLCASSLASGVTDTQYFGPGTRLTVL.

J is TRBJ1-5 and V is TRBV18; 8 positions match TRBD1. The CDR3 is 14 residues long. V was clipped by 4 bases and J by 4 bases; unmatched bases: 3. In germline, CDR1 is KGHSH, CDR2 LQKENI. CDR3 DNA sequence: TGTGCCAGCTCACTGGACAGGGTGAATCAGCCCCAGCATTTT. Amino acid sequence: CASSLDRVNQPQHF.

This chain connects TRBV9 to TRBJ1-6, with no clear D. CDR1 and CDR2 from the germline V gene are SGDLS and YYNGEE. The V end was cut by 1 base, the J end by 4 bases, with 21 bases between. This CDR3 is built from 19 residues. The CDR3 sequence: CASSVTEVSPSFYNSPLHF. CDR3 in DNA: TGTGCCAGCAGCGTAACAGAAGTGAGCCCCTCATTTTATAATTCACCCCTCCACTTT.

Only a few counts were recorded for this clone. The V gene is TRBV2, the J gene TRBJ2-1; unclear D gene. The CDR3 length is 8 residues. Trimming shortened V by 11 bases and J by 10 bases, and 6 bases separated the two germline ends. The germline CDR1 and CDR2 sequences are SNHLY and FYNNEI. The CDR3 DNA reads TGTGCCCGCCAAGAGCAGTTCTTC. Translated, it gives CARQEQFF. Full variable domain (rest looked up from reference TRBV2 and TRBJ2-1): EPEVTQTPSHQVTQMGQEVILRCVPISNHLYFYWYRQILGQKVEFLVSFYNNEISEKSEIFDDQFSVERPDGSNFTLKIRSTKLEDSAMYFCARQEQFFGPGTRLTVL.